This T cell receptor (beta chain) is from a study of T cells in Graves' hyperthyroidism and ophthalmopathy. Notes on the study in general: A model built on 13 V-J features separated ophthalmopathy from stable hyperthyroidism. Appearing also in blood were most of the thyroid clonotypes expanded above 0.001.

On this clonotype itself: Its antigen is still unknown. At one of its ends the junction is not consistent with the germline gene, which may arise from a read error.

Graves' hyperthyroidism showing no ophthalmopathy progression within 18 months was considered stable. The patients, who ranged from 18 to 65 in age, presented with newly diagnosed hyperthyroidism lasting under 2 months. What was amplified from RNA transcripts were TCR beta CDR3 regions. The TCR CDR3 was amplified in a first-round RT-PCR using the HTBI primer set. Using its own MiXCR run on the multiplex PCR reads, TCRdb lists one record per CDR3 protein. This sample yields 450,000 to 700,000 distinct CDR3 sequences, of which around 45% are seen a single time; more than 7.5% belongs to the top ten. This CDR3 has 14 amino acids. Per the germline V gene, CDR1 is SGHTA and CDR2 is FQGNSA.

The receptor was isolated from a woman aged 18-30 years with Graves' hyperthyroidism. V gene TRBV7-2 combines with J gene TRBJ1-5; 7 bases line up with TRBD1. Sequencing input: peripheral blood or thyroid tissue (not recorded which). The CDR3 here is CASSPTGVTQLQHF. The DNA for the CDR3 is TGTGCCAGCAGCCCTACAGGGGTGACTCAGCTCCAGCATTTT.